These 21 T cell receptor beta chains originate from one sample sequenced in a study of tumour-infiltrating T cells in Burkitt lymphoma (dated by TCRdb to the early 2020s). Receptor amplification or capture employed the immunoSEQ multiplex PCR assay. Held by TCRdb, this immuneACCESS table contains in-frame sequences only and omits some clones. Under half of the omission traces to an unresolved V gene where checked; the cause of the rest is unknown. The sample profile shows over 900 clones; about four fifths of them were found once. 30% to 40% of the sample comes from the top ten. Input material: tumor tissue. These receptors all come from a human donor with Burkitt lymphoma. Some clones in this sample may be carry-over from other donors' samples.

This clone was seen more than once but under ten times. The rearrangement uses TRBV18 and TRBJ1-1; TRBD1 matches 10 bases. This CDR3 region has 15 residues. CDR1 and CDR2 from the germline V gene are KGHSH and LQKENI. V gave up 4 bases and J gave up 6 bases; unmatched junction bases: 8. The CDR3: CASSQSTGGRAEAFF. DNA of the CDR3: TGTGCCAGCTCACAATCGACAGGGGGCAGGGCTGAAGCTTTCTTT.

The chain uses TRBV28 and TRBJ2-7; TRBD1 is a possible D gene (6 bases). The CDR3 has 14 amino acids. V shed 8 bases and J shed 1 base, with 15 bases lying between them. The germline gives CDR1 MDHEN, CDR2 SYDVKM. In DNA, the CDR3 is TGTGCCAGCGGCCGGGACACCTTATCCTACGAGCAGTACTTC. Translated: CASGRDTLSYEQYF.

The rearrangement uses TRBV5-1 and TRBJ2-6; D unresolved. The CDR3 sequence is 19 residues long. Germline-derived CDR1 and CDR2 are SGHRS and YFSETQ. Trimming took 2 bases from V and 2 from J, leaving 20 bases between them. This CDR3 is CASSLLPGLLSAGANVLTF. The CDR3 nucleotides are TGCGCCAGCAGCTTACTGCCGGGCCTACTATCAGCTGGGGCCAACGTCCTGACTTTC. Full variable domain (missing parts from reference TRBV5-1 and TRBJ2-6): KAGVTQTPRYLIKTRGQQVTLSCSPISGHRSVSWYQQTPGQGLQFLFEYFSETQRNKGNFPGRFSGRQFSNSRSEMNVSTLELGDSALYLCASSLLPGLLSAGANVLTFGAGSRLTVL.

The chain carries TRBV9 and TRBJ1-1, with unresolved D. Germline V gene sequence: CDR1 SGDLS, CDR2 YYNGEE. The ends were cut back, 4 bases at V and 1 base at J, with 8 bases in the middle. The CDR3 covers 13 residues. The CDR3 sequence is CASSSSPNTEAFF. The CDR3 coding sequence is TGTGCCAGCAGCTCGAGCCCGAACACTGAAGCTTTCTTT.

V usage is TRBV11-2 and J usage is TRBJ2-7, with unresolved D. CDR1 SGHAT and CDR2 FQNNGV come from the germline V gene. Trimming took off 2 bases at V and 7 bases at J, with 9 bases between the two ends. The CDR3 consists of 12 residues. The CDR3 spells CASSLLGREQYF. For the CDR3, the DNA is TGTGCCAGCAGCTTACTTGGGCGGGAGCAGTACTTC. Full variable domain (outside the CDR3, taken from reference TRBV11-2 and TRBJ2-7): EAGVAQSPRYKIIEKRQSVAFWCNPISGHATLYWYQQILGQGPKLLIQFQNNGVVDDSQLPKDRFSAERLKGVDSTLKIQPAKLEDSAVYLCASSLLGREQYFGPGTRLTVT.

The chain is built from TRBV28 and TRBJ2-5; 13 bases agree with TRBD2. The junction had 5 bases not matched to a gene; V was cut back by 6 bases and J by 4 bases. Germline CDR1 is MDHEN and CDR2 is SYDVKM. This CDR3 is built from 15 residues. The CDR3 DNA is TGTGCCAGCAGACTAGCGGGAGGGCCATCAGAGACCCAGTACTTC. It encodes CASRLAGGPSETQYF.

V gene TRBV5-1 combines with J gene TRBJ2-1; D gene ambiguous. CDR3 length equals 13 residues. CDR1 is SGHRS and CDR2 is YFSETQ in the germline V gene. Trimming left V 0 bases short and J 6 bases short, with 7 bases between. CDR3 in amino acids: CASSLVNPNEQFF. DNA of the CDR3: TGCGCCAGCAGCTTGGTTAATCCCAATGAGCAGTTCTTC. Variable domain in full (rest from reference TRBV5-1 and TRBJ2-1): KAGVTQTPRYLIKTRGQQVTLSCSPISGHRSVSWYQQTPGQGLQFLFEYFSETQRNKGNFPGRFSGRQFSNSRSEMNVSTLELGDSALYLCASSLVNPNEQFFGPGTRLTVL.

The V gene is TRBV29-1, the J gene TRBJ2-2; 9 bases line up with TRBD2. The V gene end was trimmed by 4 bases and the J gene end by 6 bases; junction bases not matched to a gene: 6. Germline lookup yields CDR1 SQVTM and CDR2 ANQGSEA. CDR3 length equals 14 residues. CDR3 nucleotide sequence: TGCAGCGTTGGATTACTAGCGGGTTCCGGGGAGCTGTTTTTT. Translated: CSVGLLAGSGELFF.

The chain is built from TRBV10-3 and TRBJ2-7, with D tentatively TRBD2 (5 bases). The CDR3 runs 15 residues. Germline-derived CDR1 and CDR2 are ENHRY and SYGVKD. V lost 6 bases, J lost 1 base, and 16 bases lay in between. The CDR3 DNA sequence: TGTGCCATCAGCGAGGAGGCAGCTCGATCCTACGAGCAGTACTTC. It yields the protein CAISEEAARSYEQYF.

The chain uses TRBV5-4 and TRBJ1-3, with D perhaps TRBD1 (6 bases). V was clipped by 5 bases and J by 8 bases, with 20 bases between them. Germline V gene data show CDR1 as SGHNT and CDR2 as YYREEE (reference sequence). The CDR3 runs to 15 residues. The CDR3 DNA is TGTGCCAGCAGTATTGCAGGGGTGATCGGGGACACCATATATTTT. It translates to CASSIAGVIGDTIYF. The full variable domain, rest sourced from reference TRBV5-4 and TRBJ1-3, is ETGVTQSPTHLIKTRGQQVTLRCSSQSGHNTVSWYQQALGQGPQFIFQYYREEENGRGNFPPRFSGLQFPNYSSELNVNALELDDSALYLCASSIAGVIGDTIYFGEGSWLTVV.

For this clone: One end of the junction varies from germline; a read error may be responsible. The chain has TRBV7-9 and TRBJ1-1; D not certain. CDR3 size: 14 residues. Per germline, CDR1 SEHNR and CDR2 FQNEAQ (reference sequence). For the CDR3, the DNA is TGTGCCAGCAGTCCCAGGCCTGGGAACACTGAAGCTTTTTTT. Encoded protein: CASSPRPGNTEAFF.

The rearrangement links TRBV19 to TRBJ2-2; D is undetermined. Germline CDR1 is LNHDA and CDR2 is SQIVND (reference sequence). The ends were cut back, 3 bases at V and 1 base at J, with 6 bases in the middle. The CDR3 is made up of 14 amino acids. DNA of the CDR3: TGTGCCAGTAGTATCTCCGGGAACACCGGGGAGCTGTTTTTT. Its protein product is CASSISGNTGELFF. The entire variable domain, with the rest obtained from reference TRBV19 and TRBJ2-2, is as follows: DGGITQSPKYLFRKEGQNVTLSCEQNLNHDAMYWYRQDPGQGLRLIYYSQIVNDFQKGDIAEGYSVSREKKESFPLTVTSAQKNPTAFYLCASSISGNTGELFFGEGSRLTVL.

This chain joins TRBV5-1 and TRBJ2-2; no clear D. The germline V gene encodes CDR1 SGHRS and CDR2 YFSETQ. CDR3 length: 14 residues. Trimming removed 0 bases at V and 6 bases at J, with 9 bases between. CDR3: CASSLADSPGELFF. In DNA form, the CDR3 reads TGCGCCAGCAGCTTGGCCGATTCGCCCGGGGAGCTGTTTTTT.

The DNA of the CDR3 is TGTGCCAGCAGTGAAGAGGCGGGAGGGGTTTACGAGCAGTACTTC. Translation: CASSEEAGGVYEQYF. The V and J genes are TRBV6-1 and TRBJ2-7; TRBD2 matches 9 bases. The V and J ends lost 1 base and 4 bases, in that order; junction bases with no gene match: 5. The CDR3 runs 15 residues. Germline CDR1 is MNHNS and CDR2 is SASEGT.

This chain joins TRBV28 and TRBJ2-7; 7 nucleotides line up with TRBD1. The ends lost 6 bases at V and 3 bases at J; junction bases unmatched: 14. Germline values: CDR1 MDHEN, CDR2 SYDVKM. The CDR3 is 16 amino acids. CDR3 region: CASSFLTGFDFYEQYF. The CDR3 DNA reads TGTGCCAGCAGCTTTCTGACAGGGTTTGATTTCTACGAGCAGTACTTC.

The rearrangement joins TRBV5-4 to TRBJ2-3, with 7 bases identical to TRBD1. After removal of 4 bases from V and 0 bases from J, the junction contained 5 bases not matched to a gene. This CDR3 comprises 15 residues. Germline-derived CDR1 and CDR2 are SGHNT and YYREEE (reference sequence). This CDR3 reads CASSTGQASTDTQYF. The CDR3 region has the DNA TGTGCCAGCAGCACCGGACAGGCTAGCACAGATACGCAGTATTTT.

The genes are TRBV28 and TRBJ1-4; D is perhaps TRBD1 (6 bases). Germline V lookup: CDR1 MDHEN, CDR2 SYDVKM. CDR3 length equals 15 residues. V lost 4 bases and J 8 bases, leaving 17 bases between the germline ends. Here the CDR3 reads CASSSPQGLGEKLFF. The DNA for the CDR3 is TGTGCCAGCAGTTCCCCCCAGGGGTTAGGAGAAAAACTGTTTTTT.

The chain uses TRBV5-1 and TRBJ2-1; D is uncertain. The CDR3 is 16 amino acids. V dropped 0 bases and J dropped 8 bases, with 18 bases sitting between them. Germline lookup yields CDR1 SGHRS and CDR2 YFSETQ. The CDR3 bases are TGCGCCAGCAGCTTGGAGTTAGGGTCCGACCTCCATGAGCAGTTCTTC. Amino acids: CASSLELGSDLHEQFF.

V gene TRBV4-1 combines with J gene TRBJ1-3; D is uncertain. The V end was cut by 4 bases, the J end by 3 bases, with 7 bases between. Germline CDR1 MGHRA, CDR2 YSYEKL. The CDR3 is 13 residues long. CDR3 nucleotides: TGCGCCAGCAGCCCCGCCGGTGGAAACACCATATATTTT. Residues: CASSPAGGNTIYF.

V usage is TRBV6-4 and J usage is TRBJ2-2; no clear D gene. Germline V gives CDR1 MRHNA, CDR2 SNTAGT. The CDR3 has 16 amino acids. The germline V and J ends were trimmed by 3 bases and 0 bases, with 11 bases remaining between them. The CDR3 nucleotides read TGTGCCAGCAGTGAGGTGCAGGAGCCGAACACCGGGGAGCTGTTTTTT. This gives the protein CASSEVQEPNTGELFF.

The chain uses TRBV5-4 and TRBJ1-1; TRBD1 aligns across 8 bases. V was pared by 5 bases and J by 0 bases, with 3 bases of the junction left unmatched. The germline CDR1 and CDR2 sequences are SGHNT and YYREEE (reference sequence). The CDR3 is 14 amino acids. In DNA, the CDR3 is TGTGCCAGCAGTTCAGGGGGCGTGAACACTGAAGCTTTCTTT. Protein product: CASSSGGVNTEAFF.